This note documents a single T cell receptor (beta chain) sequence. Its cognate antigen has yet to be identified. Base qualities were left out, and no much larger clone turns up one base away. The sample belongs to a study of T cell repertoires in cytomegalovirus infection (dated by TCRdb to between 2018 and 2021). In the study overall: Alongside well-studied HLA-B-restricted epitopes, the peptide stimulations were aimed at recently identified HLA-C-restricted CMV epitopes, whose presentation resists viral immunomodulation. Because public TCR beta signatures pointed to carriage of CMV infection together with the matching HLA type, the HLA type of each donor mattered for the analysis. Overall study results and their limits: In both this cohort and an independent roughly 350-donor cohort, the cumulative frequency of public TCR beta family members distinguished carriers of CMV infection plus the relevant HLA type. The ex vivo response was dominated by HLA-C-restricted CMV-specific TCR beta clonotypes, and the single most frequent clonotype in two of eight donors was supplied by these HLA-C-restricted clonotypes.

Sequencing instrument: Illumina HiSeq 1500. Clones were called with MiXCR by TCRdb after fastp trimmed the public reads at Q25, and only in-frame beta chains were retained. Every CDR3 protein is listed once, alongside the most common genes and DNA of its rows. This sample lists a few hundred thousand distinct CDR3 sequences; under 45% were detected once. The biggest ten clones account for around 46% of the sample. Inclusive of the bounding cysteine and phenylalanine, the CDR3 is 12 residues long. Left in the record is the CDR3 DNA by itself, 36 bases read in frame from the first base. Trimming costs V 6 bases and J 5 bases, and their ends lie 10 bases apart. The germline V gene (reference sequence) sets CDR1 to LNHDA and CDR2 to SQIVND. This specimen's treatment or condition label, per the study, means: in vitro stimulation with specific CMV peptide epitopes to enrich CMV-specific T cells.

The receptor's source is a human donor in good health (CMV status not recorded). Some clones in this sample may be carry-over from other donors' samples. Sequencing used cultured PBMCs, obtained from culture after CMV antigen stimulation. Recombination linked TRBV19 to TRBJ2-5, with a tentative D gene TRBD2 over 5 matching bases. The CDR3 amino acid sequence is: CASSTSLETQYF. The bases read TGTGCCAGTAGCACTAGTCTGGAGACCCAGTACTTC.